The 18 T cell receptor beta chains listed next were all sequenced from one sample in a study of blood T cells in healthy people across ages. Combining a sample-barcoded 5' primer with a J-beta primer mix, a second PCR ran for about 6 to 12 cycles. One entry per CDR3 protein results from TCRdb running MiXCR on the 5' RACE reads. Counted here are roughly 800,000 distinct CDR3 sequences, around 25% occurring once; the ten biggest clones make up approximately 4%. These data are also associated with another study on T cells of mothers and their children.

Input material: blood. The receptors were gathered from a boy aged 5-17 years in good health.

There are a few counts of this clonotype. The CDR3 here is CASSGRFQPQHF. CDR3 sequence (DNA): TGTGCCAGCAGTGGAAGGTTCCAGCCCCAGCATTTT. The chain couples TRBV28 to TRBJ1-5; D gene uncertain. The CDR3 is 12 amino acids. V shed 5 bases and J shed 7 bases, with 9 bases lying between them. Germline V gene data show CDR1 as MDHEN and CDR2 as SYDVKM.

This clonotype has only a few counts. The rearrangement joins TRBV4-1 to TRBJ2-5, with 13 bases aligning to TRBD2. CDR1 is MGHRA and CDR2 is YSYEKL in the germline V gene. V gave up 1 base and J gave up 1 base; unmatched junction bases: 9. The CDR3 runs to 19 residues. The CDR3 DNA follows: TGCGCCAGCAGCCAAGTCGGTTTACTAGCGGGAGGGTCCCAAGAGACCCAGTACTTC. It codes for CASSQVGLLAGGSQETQYF.

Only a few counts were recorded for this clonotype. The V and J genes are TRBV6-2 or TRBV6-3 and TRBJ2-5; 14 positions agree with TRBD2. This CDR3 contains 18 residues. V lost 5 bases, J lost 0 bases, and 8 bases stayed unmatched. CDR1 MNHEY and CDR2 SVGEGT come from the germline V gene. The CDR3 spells CASSSGTSGGRYQETQYF. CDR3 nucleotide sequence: TGTGCCAGCAGTAGCGGGACTAGCGGGGGACGGTACCAAGAGACCCAGTACTTC.

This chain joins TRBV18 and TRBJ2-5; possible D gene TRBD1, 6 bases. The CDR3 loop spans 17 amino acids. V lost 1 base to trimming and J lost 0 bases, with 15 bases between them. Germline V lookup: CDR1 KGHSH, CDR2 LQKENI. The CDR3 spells CASSPRNAGTNQETQYF. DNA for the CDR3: TGTGCCAGCTCACCACGTAACGCTGGGACAAACCAAGAGACCCAGTACTTC.

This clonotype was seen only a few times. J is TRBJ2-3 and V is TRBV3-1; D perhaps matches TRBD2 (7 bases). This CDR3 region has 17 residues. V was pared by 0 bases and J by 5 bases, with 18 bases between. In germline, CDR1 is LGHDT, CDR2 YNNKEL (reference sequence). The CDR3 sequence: CASSQDRVGGGRDTQYF. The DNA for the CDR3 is TGTGCCAGCAGCCAAGATCGGGTGGGAGGGGGGCGAGATACGCAGTATTTT.

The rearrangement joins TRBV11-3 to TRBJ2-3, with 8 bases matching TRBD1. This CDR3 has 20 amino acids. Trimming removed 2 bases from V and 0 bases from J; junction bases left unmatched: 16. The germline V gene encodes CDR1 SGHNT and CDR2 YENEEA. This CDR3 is CASSLTGWTGRRASTDTQYF. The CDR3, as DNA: TGTGCCAGCAGCTTAACCGGATGGACAGGGAGACGTGCTAGCACAGATACGCAGTATTTT.

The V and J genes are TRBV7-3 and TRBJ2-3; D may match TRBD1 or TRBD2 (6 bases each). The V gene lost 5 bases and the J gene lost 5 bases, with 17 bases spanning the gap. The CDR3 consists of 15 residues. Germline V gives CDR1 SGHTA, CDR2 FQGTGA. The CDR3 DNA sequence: TGTGCCAGCAGCCCTCGGACCGGGGGCGGAGATACGCAGTATTTT. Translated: CASSPRTGGGDTQYF.

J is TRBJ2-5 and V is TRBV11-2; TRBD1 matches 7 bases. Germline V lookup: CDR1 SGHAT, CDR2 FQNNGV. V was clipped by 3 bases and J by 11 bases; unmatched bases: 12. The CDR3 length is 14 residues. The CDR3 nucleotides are TGTGCCAGCAGCTTCCGACAGGGAATGGAAGAGCAGTACTTC. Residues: CASSFRQGMEEQYF.

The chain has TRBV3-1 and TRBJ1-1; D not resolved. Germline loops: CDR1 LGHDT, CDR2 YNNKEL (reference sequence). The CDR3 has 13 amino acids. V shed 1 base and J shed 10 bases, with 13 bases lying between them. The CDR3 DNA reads TGTGCCAGCAGCCAAGTGGGTCACAGAGCAGCTTTCTTT. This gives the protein CASSQVGHRAAFF.

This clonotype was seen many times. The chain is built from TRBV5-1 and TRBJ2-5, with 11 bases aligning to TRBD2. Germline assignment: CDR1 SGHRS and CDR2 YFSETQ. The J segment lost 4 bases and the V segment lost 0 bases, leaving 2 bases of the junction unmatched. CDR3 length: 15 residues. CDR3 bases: TGCGCCAGCAGCTTGGAGCTAGCGGGAGGAGAGACCCAGTACTTC. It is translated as CASSLELAGGETQYF.

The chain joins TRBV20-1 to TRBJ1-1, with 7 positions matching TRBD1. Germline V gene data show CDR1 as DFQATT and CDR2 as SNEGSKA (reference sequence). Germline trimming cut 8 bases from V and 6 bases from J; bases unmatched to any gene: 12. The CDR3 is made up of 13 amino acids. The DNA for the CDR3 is TGCAGTACAAGGCCTGACAGGGCCTCTGAAGCTTTCTTT. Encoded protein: CSTRPDRASEAFF.

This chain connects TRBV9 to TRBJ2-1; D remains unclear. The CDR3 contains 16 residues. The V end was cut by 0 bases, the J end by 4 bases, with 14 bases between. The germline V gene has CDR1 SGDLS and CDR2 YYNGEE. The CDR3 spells CASSVGARAIYNEQFF. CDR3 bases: TGTGCCAGCAGCGTAGGAGCTAGAGCCATTTACAATGAGCAGTTCTTC.

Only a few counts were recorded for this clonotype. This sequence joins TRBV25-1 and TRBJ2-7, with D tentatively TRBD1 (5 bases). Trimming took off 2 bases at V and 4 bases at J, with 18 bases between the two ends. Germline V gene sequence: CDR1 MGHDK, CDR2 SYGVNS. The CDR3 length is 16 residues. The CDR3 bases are TGTGCCAGCAGTGAAGGGCAGGGCCTCTCCCTGTACGAGCAGTACTTC. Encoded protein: CASSEGQGLSLYEQYF.

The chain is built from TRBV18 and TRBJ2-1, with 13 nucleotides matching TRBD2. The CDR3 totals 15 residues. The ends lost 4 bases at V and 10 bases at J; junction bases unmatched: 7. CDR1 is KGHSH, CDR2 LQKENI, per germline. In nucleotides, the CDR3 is TGTGCCAGCTCACAGTCCGGGACTAGCGGGATAGAGCAGTTCTTC. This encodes CASSQSGTSGIEQFF.

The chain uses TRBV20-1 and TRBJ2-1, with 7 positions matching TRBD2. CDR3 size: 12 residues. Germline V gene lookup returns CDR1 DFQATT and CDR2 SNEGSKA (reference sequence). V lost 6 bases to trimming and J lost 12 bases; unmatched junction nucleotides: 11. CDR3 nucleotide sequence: TGCAGTGCGAAGACTAGCTCAAACTTGCAGTTCTTC. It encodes CSAKTSSNLQFF.

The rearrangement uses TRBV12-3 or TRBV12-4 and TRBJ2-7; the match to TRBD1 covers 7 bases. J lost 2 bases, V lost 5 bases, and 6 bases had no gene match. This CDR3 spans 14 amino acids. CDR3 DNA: TGTGCCAGCAGTCCTTACAGGGGACCCTACGAGCAGTACTTC. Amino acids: CASSPYRGPYEQYF.

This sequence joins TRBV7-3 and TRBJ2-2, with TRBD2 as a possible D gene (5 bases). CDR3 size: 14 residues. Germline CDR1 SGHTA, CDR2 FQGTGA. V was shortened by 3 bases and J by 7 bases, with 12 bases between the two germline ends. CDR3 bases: TGTGCCAGCAGCTTGGAGGCAGGCAGCGGGGAGCTGTTTTTT. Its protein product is CASSLEAGSGELFF. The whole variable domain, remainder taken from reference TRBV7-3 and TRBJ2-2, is GAGVSQTPSNKVTEKGKYVELRCDPISGHTALYWYRQSLGQGPEFLIYFQGTGAADDSGLPNDRFFAVRPEGSVSTLKIQRTERGDSAVYLCASSLEAGSGELFFGEGSRLTVL.

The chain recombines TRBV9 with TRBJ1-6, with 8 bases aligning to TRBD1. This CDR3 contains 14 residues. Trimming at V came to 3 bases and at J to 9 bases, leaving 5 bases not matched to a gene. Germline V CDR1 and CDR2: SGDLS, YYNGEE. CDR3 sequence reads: CASSGQGAGSPLHF. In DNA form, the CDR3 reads TGTGCCAGCAGCGGCCAGGGGGCGGGTTCACCCCTCCACTTT.